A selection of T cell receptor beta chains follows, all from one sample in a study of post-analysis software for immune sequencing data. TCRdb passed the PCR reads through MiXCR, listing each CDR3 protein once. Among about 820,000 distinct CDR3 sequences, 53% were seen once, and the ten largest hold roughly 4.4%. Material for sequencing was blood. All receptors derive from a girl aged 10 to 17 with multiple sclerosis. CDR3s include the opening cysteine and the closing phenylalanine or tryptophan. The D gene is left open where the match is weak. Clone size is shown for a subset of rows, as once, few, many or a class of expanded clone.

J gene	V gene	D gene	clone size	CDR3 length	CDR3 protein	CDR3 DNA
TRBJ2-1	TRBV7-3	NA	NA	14	CASSLGSPGNEQFF	TGTGCCAGCAGCTTAGGGTCTCCAGGTAATGAGCAGTTCTTC
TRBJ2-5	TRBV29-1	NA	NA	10	CSFSRETQYF	TGCAGCTTCAGCCGGGAGACCCAGTACTTC
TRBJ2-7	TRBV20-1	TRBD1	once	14	CSAREGRGRYEQYF	TGCAGTGCTAGAGAGGGCAGGGGGCGATACGAGCAGTACTTC
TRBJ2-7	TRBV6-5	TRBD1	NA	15	CASRPGDRGDYEQYF	TGTGCCAGCAGGCCAGGGGACAGGGGGGACTACGAGCAGTACTTC
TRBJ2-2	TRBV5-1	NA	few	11	CASSITGELFF	TGCGCCAGCAGCATTACCGGGGAGCTGTTTTTT
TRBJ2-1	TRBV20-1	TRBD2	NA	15	CSATTRGLAGSEQFF	TGCAGTGCTACTACCAGGGGACTAGCGGGAAGTGAGCAGTTCTTC
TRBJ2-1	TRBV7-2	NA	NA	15	CASSPDRRSYNEQFF	TGTGCCAGCAGCCCTGACAGACGCTCCTACAATGAGCAGTTCTTC
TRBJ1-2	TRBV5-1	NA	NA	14	CASSPSQGLNGYTF	TGCGCCAGCAGCCCCTCGCAGGGGTTGAATGGCTACACCTTC
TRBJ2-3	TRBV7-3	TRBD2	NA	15	CASSSSGSSTDTQYF	TGTGCCAGCAGCTCTAGCGGATCTAGCACAGATACGCAGTATTTT
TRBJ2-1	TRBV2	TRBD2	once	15	CAGYSGRRSYNEQFF	TGTGCCGGATATAGCGGGAGGAGGTCCTACAATGAGCAGTTCTTC
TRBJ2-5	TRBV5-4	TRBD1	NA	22	CASSLDLWTVLGGTGGLETQYF	TGTGCCAGCAGCTTGGATTTATGGACGGTACTCGGCGGGACAGGAGGGTTGGAGACCCAGTACTTC
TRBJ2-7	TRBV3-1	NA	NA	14	CASSQDAQSYEQYF	TGTGCCAGCAGCCAAGATGCCCAATCCTACGAGCAGTACTTC
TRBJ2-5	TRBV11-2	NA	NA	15	CASSSQRTYQETQYF	TGTGCCAGCAGCTCCCAGCGGACTTACCAAGAGACCCAGTACTTC
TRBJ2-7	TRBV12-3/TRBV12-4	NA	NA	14	CVSSLAGTNYEQYF	TGTGTCAGCAGTTTAGCCGGGACAAATTACGAGCAGTACTTC
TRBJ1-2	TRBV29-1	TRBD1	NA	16	CSVEDLFRGQFYGYTF	TGCAGCGTTGAAGATCTCTTTAGGGGACAGTTCTATGGCTACACCTTC
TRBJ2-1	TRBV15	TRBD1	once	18	CATSRGDRGRPPYNEQFF	TGTGCCACCAGCAGAGGGGACAGGGGGCGGCCTCCCTACAATGAGCAGTTCTTC
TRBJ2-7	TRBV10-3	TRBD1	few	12	CAIMGTGFEQYF	TGTGCCATCATGGGGACAGGGTTCGAGCAGTACTTC
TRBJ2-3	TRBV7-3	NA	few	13	CASSSGVRNTQYF	TGTGCCAGCAGCTCCGGGGTTCGAAATACGCAGTATTTT
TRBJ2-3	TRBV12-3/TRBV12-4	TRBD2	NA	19	CASSLPSTLLAGYTDTQYF	TGTGCCAGCAGTTTACCCAGTACACTACTAGCGGGGTATACAGATACGCAGTATTTT
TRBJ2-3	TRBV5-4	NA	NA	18	CASSAGALAGAASDTQYF	TGTGCCAGCAGCGCGGGGGCCCTGGCGGGAGCGGCTTCAGATACGCAGTATTTT
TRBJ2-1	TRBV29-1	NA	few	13	CSVEDLTNNEQFF	TGCAGCGTTGAAGATTTGACCAACAATGAGCAGTTCTTC
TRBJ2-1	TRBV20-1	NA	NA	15	CSGLPLAPSYNEQFF	TGCAGTGGTCTCCCGCTAGCGCCCTCCTACAATGAGCAGTTCTTC
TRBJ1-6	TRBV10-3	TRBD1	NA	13	CAISGQGSSPLHF	TGTGCCATCAGTGGACAGGGGTCCTCACCCCTCCACTTT
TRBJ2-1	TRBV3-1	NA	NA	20	CASSQRWSPGVFRSYNEQFF	TGTGCCAGCAGCCAAAGGTGGTCCCCGGGCGTCTTTCGGTCCTACAATGAGCAGTTCTTC
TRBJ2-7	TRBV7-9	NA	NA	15	CASSSLDRVRHEQYF	TGTGCCAGCAGCTCCTTGGACCGCGTTCGGCACGAGCAGTACTTC
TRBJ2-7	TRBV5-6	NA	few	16	CASSIIQGSAPYEQYF	TGCGCCAGCAGCATTATCCAGGGATCGGCTCCCTACGAGCAGTACTTC